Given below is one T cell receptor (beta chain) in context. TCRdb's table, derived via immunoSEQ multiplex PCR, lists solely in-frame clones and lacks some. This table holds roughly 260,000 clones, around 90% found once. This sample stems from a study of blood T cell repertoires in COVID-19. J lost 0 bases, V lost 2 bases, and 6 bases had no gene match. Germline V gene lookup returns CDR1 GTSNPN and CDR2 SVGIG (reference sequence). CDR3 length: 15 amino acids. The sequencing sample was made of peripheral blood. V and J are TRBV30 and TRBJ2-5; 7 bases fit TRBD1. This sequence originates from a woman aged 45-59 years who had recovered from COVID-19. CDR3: CAWSFQTGYQETQYF. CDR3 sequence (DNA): TGTGCCTGGAGTTTTCAGACAGGGTACCAAGAGACCCAGTACTTC.